This T cell receptor beta chain was profiled in a study of T cells after yellow fever vaccination (dated by TCRdb to between 2017 and 2020). For context, the study as a whole: The SMART-Seq v4 Ultra Low Input RNA kit was used to prepare libraries from fractions with low cell numbers. Two healthy male donors made up the cohort, one aged 18 to 29 years and the other aged 30 to 39 years. To follow T-cell clones before and after both primary and booster YFV17D yellow fever vaccination, bulk TCR alpha and beta repertoires underwent longitudinal sequencing. Bulk PBMC replicates and cell subsets were isolated from blood drawn at multiple timepoints before and after both primary and secondary immunization. Here is what the overall study found, with its caveats: A small fraction of clonotypes showed up in both the CD4 and CD8 compartments, probably as a result of convergent recombination. Computational filtering was required because FACS-sorted repertoires could contain abundant contaminating clonotypes from the bulk population. Compared with the primary T-cell response, the secondary T-cell response was weaker but faster, peaking on day 5 rather than day 15. After the booster, most of the clones that had expanded following primary vaccination were detected again (approximately 95% of CD4 and roughly 88% of CD8), which suggests that memory was broadly maintained. Because the study included only a couple of donors, the extent to which the findings can be generalized is limited.

The treatment or condition label on this specimen signifies: live attenuated yellow fever vaccine strain. At each blood-draw timepoint, two biological replicates of bulk PBMCs were collected. PBMCs were isolated from peripheral blood using a standard Ficoll-Paque protocol. TriZol was used to extract RNA from bulk PBMCs, CD4 and CD8 fractions, and dextramer-positive and dextramer-negative fractions. This clonotype showed up just a few times. Which antigen it targets is not known. No base quality values were provided; no much bigger clone lies one nucleotide off. TCR cDNA was synthesized by 5'RACE template switching, through which a universal primer site and unique molecular identifiers were introduced. Priming of cDNA synthesis was performed from both the TCR alpha and TCR beta constant segments. Library amplification used two PCR steps, and the second PCR step added sample barcodes and sequencing adapters. Libraries were sequenced on Illumina HiSeq 2500 (2x100 bp) or NovaSeq (2x150 bp). Under the source paper's analysis protocol: MIGEC handled demultiplexing of reads and collapsing into UMI consensus sequences, while MiXCR performed V(D)J alignment. Clonotypes responding to the vaccine were identified with edgeR on replicate PBMC samples, with the criteria of FDR below 0.01 and a log2 fold change above 5 up to day 15. CD4 or CD8 identity was assigned to each bulk clonotype according to whether the clonotype was present at higher abundance in the sequenced CD4 repertoire or the sequenced CD8 repertoire. The public reads were reprocessed in TCRdb via fastp at Q25 and MiXCR, keeping in-frame beta chains. A single entry per CDR3 protein holds the most common genes and DNA from its merged rows. These V and J calls rely on TCRdb rather than the paper's analysis. The sample records hundreds of thousands of distinct CDR3 sequences, roughly 14% of which are singletons. In total, the top ten clones hold over 12% of the sample.

Looking up the germline V gene yields CDR1 SGHRS and CDR2 YFSETQ. Trimming at the junction amounts to 7 bases on V and 2 bases on J, and the germline ends lie 14 bases apart. Spanning cysteine to phenylalanine, the CDR3 consists of 14 amino acids. The DNA shown is the 42-base CDR3, in frame from base 1. This clonotype originated in a man aged 25 to 40 who received the YFV17D yellow fever vaccine. Recombination connected TRBV5-1 to TRBJ2-3; a weak D assignment points to TRBD1 (6 bases agree). Sequenced here: PBMCs, sampled on the day of the yellow fever booster vaccination. The CDR3 has the sequence CASLQGSFTDTQYF. The sequence in DNA is TGCGCCAGCCTCCAGGGGTCTTTCACAGATACGCAGTATTTT.